These 8 T cell receptor beta chains were sequenced from one sample in a study of blood T cell repertoires in COVID-19 (dated by TCRdb to 2019 to 2021). Library preparation was by the immunoSEQ multiplex PCR assay. TCRdb obtained this table from immuneACCESS and retained in-frame rearrangements with V and J assigned. These tables miss some clones; where compared with another copy, unresolved V genes account for less than half of the shortfall, and the remainder is unexplained. For this sample there are about 74,000 clones; around 80% appear just once. The top ten clones comprise more than 10% of the sample. Sequenced: peripheral blood. The receptors come from a human donor in a cohort sampled during active COVID-19.

J is TRBJ2-3 and V is TRBV6-2 or TRBV6-3, with 9 bases aligning to TRBD2. This CDR3 has 19 amino acids. Losses at the gene ends were 2 bases for V and 6 bases for J; bases not matched to a gene: 18. CDR1 is MNHEY and CDR2 is SVGEGT in the germline V gene. CDR3 nucleotide sequence: TGTGCCAGCAGTTACGGGGGATTGAGACTAGCGGCCTCGCGGGATACGCAGTATTTT. Translated, it gives CASSYGGLRLAASRDTQYF.

V and J are TRBV7-9 and TRBJ2-3, with 11 bases fitting TRBD1. The ends lost 4 bases at V and 4 bases at J; junction bases unmatched: 1. CDR1 and CDR2 from the germline V gene are SEHNR and FQNEAQ (reference sequence). The CDR3 covers 14 residues. In DNA form, the CDR3 reads TGTGCCAGCAGCTCGGGACAGGGGGCAGATACGCAGTATTTT. It yields the protein CASSSGQGADTQYF. Combining the CDR3 with reference TRBV7-9 and TRBJ2-3 gives the whole variable domain DTGVSQNPRHKITKRGQNVTFRCDPISEHNRLYWYRQTLGQGPEFLTYFQNEAQLEKSRLLSDRFSAERPKGSFSTLEIQRTEQGDSAMYLCASSSGQGADTQYFGPGTRLTVL.

The chain has TRBV27 and TRBJ1-5; no reliable D call. CDR1 MNHEY and CDR2 SMNVEV come from the germline V gene (reference sequence). The CDR3 length is 15 residues. Trimming removed 3 bases from V and 4 bases from J, with 13 bases in between. Here the CDR3 reads CASSFGGIGNQPQHF. CDR3 coding DNA: TGTGCCAGCAGTTTTGGAGGGATCGGGAATCAGCCCCAGCATTTT.

The chain carries TRBV19 and TRBJ2-7; possible D gene TRBD2, 5 bases. Germline assignment: CDR1 LNHDA and CDR2 SQIVND (reference sequence). The length of the CDR3 is 13 residues. V lost 3 bases and J 0 bases, leaving 6 bases between the germline ends. CDR3 sequence reads: CASSMGSSYEQYF. CDR3 sequence (DNA): TGTGCCAGTAGTATGGGGAGCTCCTACGAGCAGTACTTC.

The chain links TRBV30 to TRBJ1-2; the match to TRBD1 covers 7 bases. Germline V gene sequence: CDR1 GTSNPN, CDR2 SVGIG (reference sequence). V shed 5 bases and J 8 bases; nucleotides not matched to a gene: 11. The length of the CDR3 is 13 residues. This CDR3 reads CAWRDTGAGGYTF. CDR3 DNA sequence: TGTGCCTGGCGAGACACAGGGGCGGGCGGCTACACCTTC. Using reference TRBV30 and TRBJ1-2 for the parts outside the CDR3, the full variable domain is SQTIHQWPATLVQPVGSPLSLECTVEGTSNPNLYWYRQAAGRGLQLLFYSVGIGQISSEVPQNLSASRPQDRQFILSSKKLLLSDSGFYLCAWRDTGAGGYTFGSGTRLTVV.

The chain is built from TRBV7-9 and TRBJ2-7, with a tentative D call TRBD2 (5 bases). CDR3 length equals 16 residues. Trimming shortened V by 0 bases and J by 1 base, and 13 bases separated the two germline ends. In germline, CDR1 is SEHNR, CDR2 FQNEAQ (reference sequence). DNA for the CDR3: TGTGCCAGCAGCTTAGCCCGGGCGGGTAGGTCCTACGAGCAGTACGTC. Its translation: CASSLARAGRSYEQYV.

The chain combines TRBV28 with TRBJ1-2; D is perhaps TRBD1 (5 bases). Trimming took 3 bases from V and 5 from J, leaving 13 bases between them. The CDR3 extends over 14 amino acids. Germline CDR1 and CDR2: MDHEN and SYDVKM. The CDR3 spells CASSFIMGGYGYTF. CDR3 bases: TGTGCCAGCAGTTTTATTATGGGGGGATATGGCTACACCTTC.

This sequence joins TRBV2 and TRBJ1-1; TRBD1 is a possible D gene (5 bases). The CDR3 has 15 residues. The germline gives CDR1 SNHLY, CDR2 FYNNEI. Trimming pared 4 bases from V and 2 bases from J, leaving 14 bases between. The CDR3 loop is CASSAGGRANTEAFF. CDR3 DNA: TGTGCCAGCAGTGCGGGTGGCAGGGCCAACACTGAAGCTTTCTTT.